The clone carrying this T cell receptor beta chain was seen only once. Antigen: not known. The data were taken from a study of lymphopenia after photon versus proton radiotherapy. The data were produced by immunoSEQ multiplex PCR, yet TCRdb's version contains in-frame clones alone and is incomplete. The sample holds roughly 45,000 clones, over 75% seen once. Study-level points and caveats: A bigger post-nadir fall in TCR diversity correlated inversely with survival time in deceased patients. Proton therapy kept repertoires fairly stable, unlike photons, which gained effector/memory cells. After lymphocyte nadir, photon-treated repertoires showed oligoclonal expansion, especially CD8+ Temra.

This TCR was sampled from a man in his forties with gastric cancer. The sequencing used peripheral blood, collected from a patient treated with photon-based radiotherapy.

The CDR3 coding sequence is TGTGCCAGTAGTAAGACAGGGGTTGGCGAGACCCAGTACTTC. It codes for CASSKTGVGETQYF. The rearrangement joins TRBV19 to TRBJ2-5; 8 bases are a match to TRBD1. Trimming at V came to 4 bases and at J to 5 bases, leaving 6 bases not matched to a gene. The CDR3 is 14 residues long. Germline V gene lookup returns CDR1 LNHDA and CDR2 SQIVND (reference sequence).